This T cell receptor beta chain was sequenced for a study of T cell clonality in common variable immunodeficiency (dated by TCRdb to 2014 to 2015). Standard criteria, namely reduction of serum IgG, IgA and/or IgM below the normal range together with specific antibody deficiency, were applied for the diagnosis of CVID. A total of fewer than 50 subjects (around 15 female and some 30 male; age range roughly 9 to 70 years, mean age about 40) were included in the CVID group. Both CVID patients and healthy controls were predominantly of Caucasian heritage. At the time of study participation, every CVID subject had been on replacement immunoglobulin therapy for one year or longer. At blood collection, none of the CVID subjects was ill or on immunomodulatory or immunosuppressive medication. Heparinized peripheral whole blood samples of roughly 5 to 8.5 ml were obtained from each donor. Genomic DNA from adults with common variable immune deficiency (CVID) and from healthy adult controls was used for sequencing of TCRbeta CDR3 repertoires. Diluted blood was density-centrifuged over Hypaque 1077 or Ficoll-Paque to isolate peripheral blood mononuclear cells. Genomic DNA was obtained from unsorted mononuclear cells using either Qiagen column purification or a centrifugation-based method.

This clone was seen only a few times. The target of this receptor is not known. The read halts 3 residues ahead of the CDR3 end, with the missing end drawn from the germline J gene. The paper's findings and limits, for the study overall: The authors noted that sequencing repertoires of T cell subpopulations would be needed to clarify what caused the increased clonality in CVID. Healthy controls shared more TCRbeta clones with each other than CVID subjects shared among themselves (p < 0.0001). Correlations of repertoire features with clinical complications were constrained by heterogeneity among patients within the CVID cohort. Although equal DNA input was used, an average of about 85,000 unique sequences per sample was obtained for controls, compared with about 29,000 for CVID samples. CVID TCRbeta sequences reportedly showed fewer deletions and N-nucleotide insertions and lacked highly modified clones with 13 or more V deletions. Increased TCRbeta clonality was found in CVID subjects compared with healthy controls (t-test p = 0.018), with the increase being most characteristic of about a third of subjects.

For sequencing, equivalent amounts of genomic DNA were input from CVID and control samples. For every sample, a 60 bp segment covering the rearranged TCRbeta CDR3 region was amplified and then sequenced. The immunoSEQ assay, a bias-corrected multiplex PCR combined with high-throughput sequencing, was used to amplify TCRbeta. As for the original processing: Every unique nucleotide sequence was considered a clone and was annotated with V, D and J genes, copy number and frequency. Sequences were labeled productive if in frame, and non-productive if out of frame or containing stop codons. As previously described, Shannon's entropy was used to calculate clonality. Mean CDR3 Kyte-Doolittle hydropathy was derived from the predicted amino acid sequences of productive clones. Using the R hclust function, scaled V gene usage was clustered hierarchically with Manhattan distance and complete linkage. To assess clone sharing by CDR3 amino acid sequence, 12 repertoires per group were resampled over 100 rounds. The repertoires were searched for some 70 published EBV-specific TCRbeta sequences and roughly 250 published CMV-specific TCRbeta sequences. Two CVID samples yielding fewer than 10,000 sequences were excluded from analysis, leaving under 50 CVID repertoires. Here the immuneACCESS table is served through TCRdb, limited to in-frame sequences with V and J called. Missing clones are a known gap in these copies; in checked studies unresolved V genes cover under half, and the rest lacks a known reason. V and J calls and clone size are copied from that table; D and trimming were computed from the DNA. For this sample, about 20,000 clones are listed, none of them singletons. Clones ranked in the top ten supply about 2.5% of the sample.

Including cysteine and phenylalanine, the CDR3 has 14 amino acids. Shown are 33 bases from within the CDR3, in frame from base 1. CDR1 and CDR2 (KGHSH, LQKENI) derive from the germline V gene. V was cut back by 5 bases and J by 6 bases, leaving a gap of 14 bases between them. This TCR derives from a human donor with common variable immunodeficiency. Sequenced input: peripheral blood mononuclear cells. The chain is made from TRBV18 and TRBJ1-3, with the D gene not clear enough to name. Here the CDR3 is given as CASSFSHFENTIYF. The part of the CDR3 DNA that was read is TGTGCCAGCTCATTCTCTCACTTCGAAAACACC.